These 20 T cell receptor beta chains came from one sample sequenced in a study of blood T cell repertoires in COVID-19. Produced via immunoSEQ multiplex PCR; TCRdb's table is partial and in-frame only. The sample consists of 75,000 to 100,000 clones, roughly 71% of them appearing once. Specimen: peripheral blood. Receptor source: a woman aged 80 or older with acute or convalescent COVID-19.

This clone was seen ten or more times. Here the CDR3 DNA reads TGTGCCTGGAGTCCCCAGTTCTACGAGCAGTACTTC. It encodes CAWSPQFYEQYF. The genes are TRBV30 and TRBJ2-7; D unclear. Trimming removed 2 bases from V and 3 bases from J, with 8 bases in between. This CDR3 contains 12 residues. CDR1 GTSNPN and CDR2 SVGIG come from the germline V gene (reference sequence). Full variable domain (outside the CDR3, taken from reference TRBV30 and TRBJ2-7): SQTIHQWPATLVQPVGSPLSLECTVEGTSNPNLYWYRQAAGRGLQLLFYSVGIGQISSEVPQNLSASRPQDRQFILSSKKLLLSDSGFYLCAWSPQFYEQYFGPGTRLTVT.

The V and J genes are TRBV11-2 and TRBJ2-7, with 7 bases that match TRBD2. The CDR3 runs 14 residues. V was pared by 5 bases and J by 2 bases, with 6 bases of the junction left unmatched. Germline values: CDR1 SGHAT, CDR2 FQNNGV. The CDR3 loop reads CASSISGPPYEQYF. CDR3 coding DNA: TGTGCCAGCAGCATTAGCGGGCCTCCCTACGAGCAGTACTTC.

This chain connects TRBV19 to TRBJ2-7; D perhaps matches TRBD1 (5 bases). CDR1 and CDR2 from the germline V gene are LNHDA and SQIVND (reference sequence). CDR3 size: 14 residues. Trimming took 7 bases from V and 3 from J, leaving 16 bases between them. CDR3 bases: TGTGCCAGTAATATGACAGATCTTCTCTACGAGCAGTACTTC. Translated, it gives CASNMTDLLYEQYF.

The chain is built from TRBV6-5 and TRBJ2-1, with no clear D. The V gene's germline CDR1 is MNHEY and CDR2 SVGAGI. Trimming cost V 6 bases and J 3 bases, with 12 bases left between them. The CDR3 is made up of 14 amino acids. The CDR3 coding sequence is TGTGCCAGCAGGAACCCCGAACACTACAATGAGCAGTTCTTC. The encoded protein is CASRNPEHYNEQFF.

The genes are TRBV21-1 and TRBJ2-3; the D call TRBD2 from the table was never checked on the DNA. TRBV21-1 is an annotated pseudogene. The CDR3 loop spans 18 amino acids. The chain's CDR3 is CASSFLRPRSPLTDTQYF. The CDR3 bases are TGTGCCAGCAGCTTTCTGCGCCCCCGATCCCCCCTCACAGATACGCAGTATTTT.

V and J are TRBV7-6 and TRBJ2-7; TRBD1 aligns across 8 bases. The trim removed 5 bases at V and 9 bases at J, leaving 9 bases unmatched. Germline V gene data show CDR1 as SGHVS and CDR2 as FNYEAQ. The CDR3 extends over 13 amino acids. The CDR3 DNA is TGTGCCAGCAGCCAAGGACAGGGACGAGGGCAGTACTTC. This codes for CASSQGQGRGQYF.

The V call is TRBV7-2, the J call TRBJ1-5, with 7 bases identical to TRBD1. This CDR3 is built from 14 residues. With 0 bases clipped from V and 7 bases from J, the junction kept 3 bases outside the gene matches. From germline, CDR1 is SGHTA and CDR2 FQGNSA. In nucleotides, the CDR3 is TGTGCCAGCAGCTTAGCGTCAGGGGGACAGCCCCAGCATTTT. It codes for CASSLASGGQPQHF.

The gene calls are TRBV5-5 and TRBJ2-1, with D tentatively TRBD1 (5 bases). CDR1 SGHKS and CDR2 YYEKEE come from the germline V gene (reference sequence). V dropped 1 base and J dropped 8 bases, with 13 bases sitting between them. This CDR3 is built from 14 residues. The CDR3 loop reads CASSLNSRVDEQFF. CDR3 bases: TGTGCCAGCAGCTTGAACAGCAGGGTGGATGAGCAGTTCTTC.

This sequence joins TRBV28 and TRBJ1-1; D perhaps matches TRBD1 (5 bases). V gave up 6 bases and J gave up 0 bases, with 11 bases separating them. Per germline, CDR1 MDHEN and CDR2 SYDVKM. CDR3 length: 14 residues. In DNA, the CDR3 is TGTGCCAGCAGAGAGGGACTGATGAACACTGAAGCTTTCTTT. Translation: CASREGLMNTEAFF.

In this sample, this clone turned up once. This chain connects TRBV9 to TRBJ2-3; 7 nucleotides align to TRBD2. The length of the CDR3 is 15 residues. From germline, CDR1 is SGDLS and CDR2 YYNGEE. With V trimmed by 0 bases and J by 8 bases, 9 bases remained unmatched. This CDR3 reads CASSVVSGGFSTQYF. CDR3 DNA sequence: TGTGCCAGCAGCGTAGTGTCGGGGGGATTTAGTACGCAGTATTTT.

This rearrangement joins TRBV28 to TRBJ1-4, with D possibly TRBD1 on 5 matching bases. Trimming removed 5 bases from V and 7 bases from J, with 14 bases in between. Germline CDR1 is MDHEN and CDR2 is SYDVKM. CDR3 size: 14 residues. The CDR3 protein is CASSPAGGGEKLFF. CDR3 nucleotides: TGTGCCAGCAGTCCCGCGGGGGGGGGTGAAAAACTGTTTTTT.

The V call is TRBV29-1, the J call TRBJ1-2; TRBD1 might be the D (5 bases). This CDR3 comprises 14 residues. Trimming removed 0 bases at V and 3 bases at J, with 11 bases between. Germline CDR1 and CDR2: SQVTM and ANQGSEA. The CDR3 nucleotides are TGCAGCGTTGAAGATCTCAGCAGGGACTATGGCTACACCTTC. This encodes CSVEDLSRDYGYTF.

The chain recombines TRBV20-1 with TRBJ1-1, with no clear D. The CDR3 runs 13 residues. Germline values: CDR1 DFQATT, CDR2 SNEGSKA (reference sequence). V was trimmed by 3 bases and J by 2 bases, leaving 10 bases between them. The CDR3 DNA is TGCAGTGCTAGTGACACCCTAAACACTGAAGCTTTCTTT. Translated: CSASDTLNTEAFF.

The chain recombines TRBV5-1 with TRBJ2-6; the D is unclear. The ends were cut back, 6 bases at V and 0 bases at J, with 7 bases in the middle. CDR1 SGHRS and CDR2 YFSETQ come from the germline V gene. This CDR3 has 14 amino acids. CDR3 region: CASTMSSGANVLTF. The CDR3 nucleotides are TGCGCCAGCACCATGAGCTCTGGGGCCAACGTCCTGACTTTC.

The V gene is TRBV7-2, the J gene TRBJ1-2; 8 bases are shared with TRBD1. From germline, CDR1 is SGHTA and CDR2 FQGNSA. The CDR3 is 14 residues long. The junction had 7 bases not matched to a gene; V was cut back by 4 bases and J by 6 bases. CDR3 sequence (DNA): TGTGCCAGCAGCTCCGGGACAGGCGCCGATGGCTACACCTTC. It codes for CASSSGTGADGYTF. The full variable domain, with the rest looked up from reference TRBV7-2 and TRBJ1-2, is GAGVSQSPSNKVTEKGKDVELRCDPISGHTALYWYRQSLGQGLEFLIYFQGNSAPDKSGLPSDRFSAERTGGSVSTLTIQRTQQEDSAVYLCASSSGTGADGYTFGSGTRLTVV.

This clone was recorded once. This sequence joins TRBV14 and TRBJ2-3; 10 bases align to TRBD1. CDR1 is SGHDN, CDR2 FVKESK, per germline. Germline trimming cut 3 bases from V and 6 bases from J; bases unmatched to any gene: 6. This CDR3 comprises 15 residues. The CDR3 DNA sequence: TGTGCCAGCAGCCACCGGGACAGGGGTGTTGATACGCAGTATTTT. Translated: CASSHRDRGVDTQYF.

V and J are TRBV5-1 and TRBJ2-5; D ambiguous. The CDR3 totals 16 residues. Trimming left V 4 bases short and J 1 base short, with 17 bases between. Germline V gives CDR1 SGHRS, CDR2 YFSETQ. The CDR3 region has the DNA TGCGCCAGCAGCGCTACCGGGTCAGCCAGCCAAGAGACCCAGTACTTC. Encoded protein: CASSATGSASQETQYF.

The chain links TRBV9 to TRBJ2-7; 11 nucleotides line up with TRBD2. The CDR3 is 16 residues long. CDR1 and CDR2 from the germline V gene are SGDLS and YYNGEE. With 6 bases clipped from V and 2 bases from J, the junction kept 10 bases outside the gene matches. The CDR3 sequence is CASTPTGTSGTYEQYF. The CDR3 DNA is TGTGCCAGCACTCCCACCGGGACTAGCGGTACCTACGAGCAGTACTTC.

CDR3 residues: CAWSVGAEQYF. DNA of the CDR3: TGTGCCTGGAGTGTGGGGGCGGAGCAGTACTTC. The chain recombines TRBV30 with TRBJ2-7; D might be TRBD1 (6 bases). The germline gives CDR1 GTSNPN, CDR2 SVGIG (reference sequence). The germline V and J ends were trimmed by 0 bases and 7 bases, with 7 bases remaining between them. CDR3 size: 11 residues.

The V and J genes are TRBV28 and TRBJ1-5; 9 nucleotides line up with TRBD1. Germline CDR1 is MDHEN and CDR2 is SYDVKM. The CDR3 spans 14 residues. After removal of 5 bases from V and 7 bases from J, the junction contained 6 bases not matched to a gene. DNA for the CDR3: TGTGCCAGCAGTGAACAGGGGGCAGGGCAGCCCCAGCATTTT. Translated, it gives CASSEQGAGQPQHF.